A single sample is the source of the 6 T cell receptor beta chains below, sequenced in a study of T-cell reconstitution after alpha-beta-depleted transplantation in children. The library targeted TCRbeta and was prepared with unique molecular identifiers. TCRdb fed the PCR reads into MiXCR, producing one record per CDR3 protein. The sample comprises 600,000 to 800,000 distinct CDR3 sequences, under 15% of which are singletons, and around 0.8% rests with the top ten. Specimen: PBMCs, collected before TCRalphabeta/CD19-depleted stem cell transplant. The receptors stem from a girl aged 2-10 years with congenital amegakaryocytic thrombocytopenia, due to receive a stem cell transplant.

The rearrangement uses TRBV6-5 and TRBJ1-3; perhaps TRBD1 as D (6 bases). This CDR3 contains 16 residues. The V end lost 0 bases, the J end lost 3 bases, and 12 bases lay between the germline ends. Germline assignment: CDR1 MNHEY and CDR2 SVGAGI. The DNA of the CDR3 is TGTGCCAGCAGTTACTCCTGGGGGGCAGATGGAAACACCATATATTTT. It specifies CASSYSWGADGNTIYF.

This clonotype was picked up many times. CDR3 sequence reads: CASRLLTENTEAFF. CDR3 DNA: TGTGCCAGCAGACTACTAACAGAGAACACTGAAGCTTTCTTT. The chain links TRBV12-3 or TRBV12-4 to TRBJ1-1; no firm D call. V gave up 6 bases and J gave up 1 base, with 12 bases separating them. The CDR3 spans 14 residues.

This clonotype was counted ten times or more. This chain links TRBV4-1 with TRBJ1-3; D gene uncertain. Trimming left V 3 bases short and J 5 bases short, with 17 bases between. Germline V gene data show CDR1 as MGHRA and CDR2 as YSYEKL. The CDR3 covers 16 residues. CDR3 nucleotide sequence: TGCGCCAGCAGCCACCTATACAGTACCGGCCGAAACACCATATATTTT. Amino acids: CASSHLYSTGRNTIYF.

This clonotype was counted many times. This chain connects TRBV28 to TRBJ2-3; 9 bases are a match to TRBD2. CDR1 and CDR2 (germline): MDHEN, SYDVKM. The length of the CDR3 is 15 residues. The V gene end was trimmed by 3 bases and the J gene end by 5 bases; junction bases not matched to a gene: 6. The CDR3 sequence is CASSFEREEVDTQYF. The CDR3 nucleotides are TGTGCCAGCAGTTTTGAGCGGGAGGAGGTAGATACGCAGTATTTT. Based on the CDR3 plus reference TRBV28 and TRBJ2-3, the full variable domain is DVKVTQSSRYLVKRTGEKVFLECVQDMDHENMFWYRQDPGLGLRLIYFSYDVKMKEKGDIPEGYSVSREKKERFSLILESASTNQTSMYLCASSFEREEVDTQYFGPGTRLTVL.

This clonotype was counted ten times or more. The V gene is TRBV12-3 or TRBV12-4, the J gene TRBJ1-4; D unresolved. This CDR3 comprises 14 residues. Trimming stripped 7 bases from V and 7 bases from J, with 16 bases between. As DNA, the CDR3 is TGTGCCAGCACCCACTCAGGCTCTCGTGAAAAACTGTTTTTT. This sequence encodes CASTHSGSREKLFF.

This clonotype has more than one count but fewer than ten. The gene calls are TRBV9 and TRBJ2-1; 10 bases fit TRBD2. This CDR3 region has 15 residues. J was trimmed by 10 bases and V by 4 bases; bases with no gene match: 11. CDR1 SGDLS and CDR2 YYNGEE come from the germline V gene. The CDR3 here is CASSFRTPGLAEQFF. CDR3 in DNA: TGTGCCAGCAGCTTCCGAACACCGGGACTAGCGGAGCAGTTCTTC.